The clone carrying this TCR beta chain was detected ten times or more. No antigen is known for it. Amplified TCR beta CDR3 regions derived from RNA transcripts. An initial round of RT-PCR targeting the TCR CDR3 relied on the HTBI primer set. TCRdb used MiXCR to reprocess the multiplex PCR reads, holding one entry per CDR3 protein. The data contain hundreds of thousands of distinct CDR3 sequences, roughly a sixth of them singletons. CDR3 length: 16 amino acids. The V and J ends lost 3 bases and 0 bases respectively, with 12 bases between them. CDR1 is KGHSH and CDR2 is LQKENI in the germline V gene. Patients with uncontrolled infections, other autoimmune diseases, pregnancy or lactation were excluded. This sample was taken from a study of T cells in Graves' hyperthyroidism and ophthalmopathy. Study-wide context: Specimen type is peripheral blood, collected at initial diagnosis prior to any treatment. Whole-study results and caveats: Most thyroid-expanded clonotypes above 0.001 were also found in blood. The model predicted ophthalmopathy a median around 6 months before onset.

The receptor comes from a woman younger than 35 with Graves' ophthalmopathy. The sample consisted of blood. V and J are TRBV18 and TRBJ2-1; possible D gene TRBD2, 5 bases. The CDR3 coding sequence is TGTGCCAGCTCACCGAGTCCGGGAAGCTCCTACAATGAGCAGTTCTTC. It translates to CASSPSPGSSYNEQFF.